The clone carrying this TCR beta chain was counted ten times or more. What it binds is unknown. This entry belongs to a study of T cell repertoires in cytomegalovirus infection. Study overall: Recently identified HLA-C-restricted CMV epitopes were used, and well-studied HLA-B-restricted CMV epitopes were used as well. An indication of both CMV infection and matching HLA type came from public TCR beta signatures. General study findings and limits: CMV-specific HLA-C-restricted TCR beta clonotypes dominated the ex vivo response. Carriers of CMV plus the relevant HLA were identified by cumulative public TCR beta family frequency.

TCRdb independently ran MiXCR on the reads; one entry per CDR3 protein. Of roughly 800,000 distinct CDR3 sequences listed, 25% to 35% are singletons. Trimming removed 2 bases from V and 2 bases from J, with 10 bases in between. Germline V CDR1 and CDR2: SGHTA, FQGNSA. The CDR3 has 15 amino acids. Here the sequenced sample was cultured CD8+ T cells from PBMCs, taken from culture after CMV antigen stimulation. The chain is built from TRBV7-2 and TRBJ2-1; a possible D gene is TRBD1 (6 bases). The sequence came from a human donor in good health (CMV status not recorded). Some clones in this sample may be carry-over from other donors' samples. CDR3 bases: TGTGCCAGCAGCTTACAGGGGAATACCTACAATGAGCAGTTCTTC. Residues: CASSLQGNTYNEQFF. Full variable domain (missing parts from reference TRBV7-2 and TRBJ2-1): GAGVSQSPSNKVTEKGKDVELRCDPISGHTALYWYRQSLGQGLEFLIYFQGNSAPDKSGLPSDRFSAERTGGSVSTLTIQRTQQEDSAVYLCASSLQGNTYNEQFFGPGTRLTVL.